This TCR beta chain was identified during a study of CD8+CD57+ T cells in acquired aplastic anemia. Looking at the study overall: The mean DNA yield obtained from sorted CD4+ and CD8+ cells came to about 3 ug.

Sequencing was done on patients that had shown CD8+CD57+ cell expansion by flow cytometry. When blood sampling took place, the patients had received no therapy. This CDR3 spans 16 amino acids. Germline CDR1 and CDR2: LNHDA and SQIVND (reference sequence). The germline V and J ends were trimmed by 5 bases and 0 bases, with 14 bases remaining between them. Profiling that covered TCR beta VDJ and CDR3 relied on genomic DNA as its template. TCRdb processed the reads anew with MiXCR; each CDR3 protein has one entry. Of around 290,000 distinct CDR3 sequences in the sample, around three fifths were seen once.

The sample was sorted CD4+, CD8+, or CD8+CD57+ T cells (not recorded which) from PBMCs. This sequence originates from a human donor with aplastic anemia. The chain has TRBV19 and TRBJ1-5; weak D call: TRBD1 (6 bases). CDR3 amino acids: CASSDQGTYSNQPQHF. CDR3 sequence (DNA): TGTGCCAGTAGTGACCAGGGGACGTATAGCAATCAGCCCCAGCATTTT.